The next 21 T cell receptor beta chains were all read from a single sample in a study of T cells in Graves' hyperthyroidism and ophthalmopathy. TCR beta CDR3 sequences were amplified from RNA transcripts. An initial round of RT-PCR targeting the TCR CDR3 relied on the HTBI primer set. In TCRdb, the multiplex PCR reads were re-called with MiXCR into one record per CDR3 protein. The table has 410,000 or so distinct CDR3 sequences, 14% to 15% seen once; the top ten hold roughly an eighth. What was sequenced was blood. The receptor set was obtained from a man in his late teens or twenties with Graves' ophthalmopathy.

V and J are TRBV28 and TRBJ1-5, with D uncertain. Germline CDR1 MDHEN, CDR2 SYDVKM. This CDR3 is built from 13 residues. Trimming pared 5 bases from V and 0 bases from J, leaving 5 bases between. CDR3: CASSQNSNQPQHF. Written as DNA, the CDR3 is TGTGCCAGCAGTCAGAATAGCAATCAGCCCCAGCATTTT.

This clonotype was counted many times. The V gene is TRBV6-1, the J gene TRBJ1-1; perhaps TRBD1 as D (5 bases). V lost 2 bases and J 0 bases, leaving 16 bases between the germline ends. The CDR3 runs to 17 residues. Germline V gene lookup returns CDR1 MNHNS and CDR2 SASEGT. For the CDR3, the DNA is TGTGCCAGCAGTGAAAATTGGGGGGGATACATGAACACTGAAGCTTTCTTT. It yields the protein CASSENWGGYMNTEAFF.

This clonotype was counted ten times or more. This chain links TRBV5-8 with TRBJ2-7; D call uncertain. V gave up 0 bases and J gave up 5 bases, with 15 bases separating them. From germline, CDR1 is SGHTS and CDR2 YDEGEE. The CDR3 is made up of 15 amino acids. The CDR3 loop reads CASSLEFGPVNEQYF. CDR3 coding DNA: TGTGCCAGCAGCTTGGAGTTTGGCCCGGTAAACGAGCAGTACTTC.

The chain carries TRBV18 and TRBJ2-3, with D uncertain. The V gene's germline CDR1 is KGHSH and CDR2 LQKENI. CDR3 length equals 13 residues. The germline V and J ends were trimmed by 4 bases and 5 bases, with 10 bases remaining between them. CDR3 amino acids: CASSQGPKDTQYF. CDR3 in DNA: TGTGCCAGCTCACAGGGTCCCAAAGATACGCAGTATTTT.

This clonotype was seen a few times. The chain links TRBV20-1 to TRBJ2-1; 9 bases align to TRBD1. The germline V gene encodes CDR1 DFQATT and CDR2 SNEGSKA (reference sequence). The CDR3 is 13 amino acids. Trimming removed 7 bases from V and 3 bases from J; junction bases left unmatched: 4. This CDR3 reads CSVPDRGYNEQFF. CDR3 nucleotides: TGCAGTGTCCCGGACAGGGGCTACAATGAGCAGTTCTTC.

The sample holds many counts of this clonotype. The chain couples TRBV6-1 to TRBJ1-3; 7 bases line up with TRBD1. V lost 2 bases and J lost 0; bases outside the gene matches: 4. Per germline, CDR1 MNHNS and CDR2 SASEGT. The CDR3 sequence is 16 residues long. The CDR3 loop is CASSESRTGSGNTIYF. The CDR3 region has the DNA TGTGCCAGCAGTGAAAGTCGGACAGGCTCTGGAAACACCATATATTTT.

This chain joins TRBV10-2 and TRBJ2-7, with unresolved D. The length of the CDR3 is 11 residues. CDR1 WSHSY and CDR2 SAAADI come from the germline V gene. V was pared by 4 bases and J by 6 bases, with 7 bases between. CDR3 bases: TGCGCCAGCAGTGGGGGTTCCGAGCAGTACTTC. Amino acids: CASSGGSEQYF.

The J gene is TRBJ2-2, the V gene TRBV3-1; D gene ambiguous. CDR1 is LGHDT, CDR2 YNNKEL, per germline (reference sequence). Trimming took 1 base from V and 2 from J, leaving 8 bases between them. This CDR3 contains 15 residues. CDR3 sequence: CASSQVPGNTGELFF. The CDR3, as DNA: TGTGCCAGCAGCCAAGTACCGGGTAACACCGGGGAGCTGTTTTTT.

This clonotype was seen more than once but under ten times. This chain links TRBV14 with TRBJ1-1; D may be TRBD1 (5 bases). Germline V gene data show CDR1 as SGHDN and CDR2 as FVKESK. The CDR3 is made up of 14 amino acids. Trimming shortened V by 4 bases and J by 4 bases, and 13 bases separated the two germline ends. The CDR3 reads CASSRPGAATEAFF. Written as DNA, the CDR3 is TGTGCCAGCAGCCGGCCTGGGGCGGCCACTGAAGCTTTCTTT.

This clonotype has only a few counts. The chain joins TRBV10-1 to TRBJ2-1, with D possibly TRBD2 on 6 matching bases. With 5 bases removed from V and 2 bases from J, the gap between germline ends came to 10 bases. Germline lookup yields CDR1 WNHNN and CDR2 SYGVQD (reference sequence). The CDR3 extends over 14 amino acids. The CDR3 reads CASSRGSTYNEQFF. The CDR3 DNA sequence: TGCGCCAGCAGTCGGGGGTCCACCTACAATGAGCAGTTCTTC.

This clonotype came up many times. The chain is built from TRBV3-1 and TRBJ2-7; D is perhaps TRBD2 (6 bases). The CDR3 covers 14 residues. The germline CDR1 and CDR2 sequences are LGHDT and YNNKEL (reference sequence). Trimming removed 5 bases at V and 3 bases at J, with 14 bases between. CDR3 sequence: CASSWRDRNYEQYF. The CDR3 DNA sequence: TGTGCCAGCAGCTGGCGGGATAGGAACTACGAGCAGTACTTC.

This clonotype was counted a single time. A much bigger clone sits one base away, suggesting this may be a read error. The CDR3 here is CASIGTDRETQYF. The CDR3 DNA reads as TGTGCCAGCATCGGGACAGACCGAGAGACCCAGTACTTC. The rearrangement joins TRBV7-9 to TRBJ2-5, with 7 bases matching TRBD1. The length of the CDR3 is 13 residues. CDR1 and CDR2 from the germline V gene are SEHNR and FQNEAQ (reference sequence). Trimming took 7 bases from V and 4 from J; bases not matched to a gene: 6.

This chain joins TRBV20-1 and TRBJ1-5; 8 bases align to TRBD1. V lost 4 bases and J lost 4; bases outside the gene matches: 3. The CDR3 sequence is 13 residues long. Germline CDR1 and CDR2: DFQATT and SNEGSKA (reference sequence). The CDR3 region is CSATDRGNQPQHF. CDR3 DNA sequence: TGCAGTGCTACCGACAGGGGAAATCAGCCCCAGCATTTT.

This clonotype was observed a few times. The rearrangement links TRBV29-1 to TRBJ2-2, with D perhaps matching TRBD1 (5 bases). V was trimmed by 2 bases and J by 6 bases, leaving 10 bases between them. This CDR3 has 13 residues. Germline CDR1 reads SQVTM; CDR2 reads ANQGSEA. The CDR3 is CSVETRAAGELFF. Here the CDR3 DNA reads TGCAGCGTTGAAACCAGGGCGGCCGGGGAGCTGTTTTTT.

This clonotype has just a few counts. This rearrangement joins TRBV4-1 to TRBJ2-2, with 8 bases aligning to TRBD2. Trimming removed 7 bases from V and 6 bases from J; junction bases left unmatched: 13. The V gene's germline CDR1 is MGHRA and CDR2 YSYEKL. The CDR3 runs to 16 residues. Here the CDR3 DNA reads TGCGCCAGCACCGCCCTCGGCGGGAGGCTCCCCGGGGAGCTGTTTTTT. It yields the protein CASTALGGRLPGELFF.

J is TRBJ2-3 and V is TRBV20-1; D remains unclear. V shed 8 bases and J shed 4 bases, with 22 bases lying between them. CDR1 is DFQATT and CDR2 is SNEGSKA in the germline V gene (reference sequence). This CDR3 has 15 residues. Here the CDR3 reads CSTLWPRSFADTQYF. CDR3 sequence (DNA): TGCAGTACTCTATGGCCCAGGTCGTTTGCAGATACGCAGTATTTT.

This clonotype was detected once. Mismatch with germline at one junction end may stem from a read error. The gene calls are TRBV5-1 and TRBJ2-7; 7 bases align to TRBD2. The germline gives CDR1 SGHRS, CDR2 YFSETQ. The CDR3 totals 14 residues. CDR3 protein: CAGSFGGSFYGQYF. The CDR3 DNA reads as TGCGCCGGCAGCTTCGGCGGGAGTTTCTACGGGCAGTACTTC.

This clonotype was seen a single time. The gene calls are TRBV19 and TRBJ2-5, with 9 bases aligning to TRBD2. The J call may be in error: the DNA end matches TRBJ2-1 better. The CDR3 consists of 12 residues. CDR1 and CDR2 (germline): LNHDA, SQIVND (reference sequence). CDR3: CASKAGGETQFF. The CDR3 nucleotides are TGTGCCAGTAAAGCGGGGGGTGAGACCCAGTTCTTC.

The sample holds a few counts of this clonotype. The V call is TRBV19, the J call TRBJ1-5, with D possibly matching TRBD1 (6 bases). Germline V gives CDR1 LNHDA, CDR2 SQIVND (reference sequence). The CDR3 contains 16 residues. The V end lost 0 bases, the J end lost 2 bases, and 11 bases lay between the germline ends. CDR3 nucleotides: TGTGCCAGTAGTATAGATCCCAGGGGTGGCAATCAGCCCCAGCATTTT. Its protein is CASSIDPRGGNQPQHF.

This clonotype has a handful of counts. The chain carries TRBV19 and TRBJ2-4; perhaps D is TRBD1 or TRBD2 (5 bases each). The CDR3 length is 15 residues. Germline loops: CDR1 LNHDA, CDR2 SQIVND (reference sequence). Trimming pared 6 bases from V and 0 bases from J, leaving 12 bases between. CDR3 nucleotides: TGTGCCAGTAGCCCGAGAGGGGAAGCCAAAAACATTCAGTACTTC. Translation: CASSPRGEAKNIQYF.

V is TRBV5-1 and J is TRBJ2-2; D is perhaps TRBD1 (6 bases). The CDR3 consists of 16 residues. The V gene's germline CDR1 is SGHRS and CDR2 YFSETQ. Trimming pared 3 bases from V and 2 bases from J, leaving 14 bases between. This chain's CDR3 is CASSSSGTPNTGELFF. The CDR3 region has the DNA TGCGCCAGCAGCTCGTCCGGGACACCCAACACCGGGGAGCTGTTTTTT.